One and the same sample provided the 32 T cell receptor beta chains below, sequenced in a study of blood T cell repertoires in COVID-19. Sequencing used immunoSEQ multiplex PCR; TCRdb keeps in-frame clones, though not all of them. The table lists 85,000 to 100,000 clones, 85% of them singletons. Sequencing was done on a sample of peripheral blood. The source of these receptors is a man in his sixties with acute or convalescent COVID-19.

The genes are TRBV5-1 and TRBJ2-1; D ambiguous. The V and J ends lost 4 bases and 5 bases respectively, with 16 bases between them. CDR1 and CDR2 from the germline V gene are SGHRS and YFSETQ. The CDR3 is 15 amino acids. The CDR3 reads CASSGGPLKDNEQFF. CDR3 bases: TGCGCCAGCAGCGGCGGTCCCCTGAAGGACAATGAGCAGTTCTTC.

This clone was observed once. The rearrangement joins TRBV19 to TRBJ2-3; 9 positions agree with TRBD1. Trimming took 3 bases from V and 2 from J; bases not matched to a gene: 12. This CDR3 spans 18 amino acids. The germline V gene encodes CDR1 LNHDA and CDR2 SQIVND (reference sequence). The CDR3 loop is CASSIRGTGGSVTDTQYF. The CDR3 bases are TGTGCCAGTAGTATTAGGGGCACAGGGGGCTCGGTCACAGATACGCAGTATTTT.

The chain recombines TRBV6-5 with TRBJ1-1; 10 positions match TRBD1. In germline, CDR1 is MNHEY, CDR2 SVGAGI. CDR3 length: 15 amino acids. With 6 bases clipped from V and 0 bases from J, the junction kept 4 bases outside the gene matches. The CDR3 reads CASSRDRGMNTEAFF. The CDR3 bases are TGTGCCAGCAGCAGGGACAGGGGTATGAACACTGAAGCTTTCTTT.

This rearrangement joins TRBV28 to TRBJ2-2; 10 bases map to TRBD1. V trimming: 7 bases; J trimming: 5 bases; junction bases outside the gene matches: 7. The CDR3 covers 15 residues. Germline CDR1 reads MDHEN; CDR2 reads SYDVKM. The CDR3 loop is CASTPRTGGTGELFF. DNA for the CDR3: TGTGCCAGCACCCCGCGGACAGGGGGAACCGGGGAGCTGTTTTTT.

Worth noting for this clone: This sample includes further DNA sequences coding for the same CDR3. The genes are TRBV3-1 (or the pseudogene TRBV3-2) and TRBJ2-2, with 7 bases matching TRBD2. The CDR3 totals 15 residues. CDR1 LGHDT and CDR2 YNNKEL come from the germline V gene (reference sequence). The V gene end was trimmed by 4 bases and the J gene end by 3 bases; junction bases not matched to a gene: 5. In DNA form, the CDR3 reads TGTGCCAGCAGCCTCCGGGACTATGACACCGGGGAGCTGTTTTTT. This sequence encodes CASSLRDYDTGELFF.

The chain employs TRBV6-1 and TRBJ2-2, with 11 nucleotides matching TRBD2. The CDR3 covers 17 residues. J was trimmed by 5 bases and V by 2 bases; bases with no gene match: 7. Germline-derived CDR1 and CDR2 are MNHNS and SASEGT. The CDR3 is CASSERTSGRWTGELFF. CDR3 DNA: TGTGCCAGCAGTGAAAGAACTAGCGGGAGATGGACCGGGGAGCTGTTTTTT.

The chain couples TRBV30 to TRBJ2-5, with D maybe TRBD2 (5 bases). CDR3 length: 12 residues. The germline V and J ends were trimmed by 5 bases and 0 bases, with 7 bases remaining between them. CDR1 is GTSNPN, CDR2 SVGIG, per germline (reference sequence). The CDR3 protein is CAWGRDQETQYF. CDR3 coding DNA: TGTGCCTGGGGGCGGGACCAAGAGACCCAGTACTTC.

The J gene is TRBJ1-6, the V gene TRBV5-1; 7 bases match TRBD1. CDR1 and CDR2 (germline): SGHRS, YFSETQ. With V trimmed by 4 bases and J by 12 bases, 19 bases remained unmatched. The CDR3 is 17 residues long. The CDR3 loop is CASSHLQGDGEFGPLHF. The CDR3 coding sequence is TGCGCCAGCAGCCACTTGCAGGGGGATGGCGAGTTCGGACCCCTCCACTTT.

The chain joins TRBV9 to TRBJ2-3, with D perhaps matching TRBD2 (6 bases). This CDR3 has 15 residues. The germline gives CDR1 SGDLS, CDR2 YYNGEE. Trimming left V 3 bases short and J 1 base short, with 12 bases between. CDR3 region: CASSARGTGTDTQYF. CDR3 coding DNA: TGTGCCAGCAGCGCCCGGGGGACGGGCACAGATACGCAGTATTTT.

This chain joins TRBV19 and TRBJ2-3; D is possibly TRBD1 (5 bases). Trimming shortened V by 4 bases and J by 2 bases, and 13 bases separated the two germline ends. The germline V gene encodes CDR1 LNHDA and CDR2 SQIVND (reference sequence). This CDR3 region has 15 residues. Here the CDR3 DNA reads TGTGCCAGTAGTAAAAGGGGAATCCCCACAGATACGCAGTATTTT. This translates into CASSKRGIPTDTQYF.

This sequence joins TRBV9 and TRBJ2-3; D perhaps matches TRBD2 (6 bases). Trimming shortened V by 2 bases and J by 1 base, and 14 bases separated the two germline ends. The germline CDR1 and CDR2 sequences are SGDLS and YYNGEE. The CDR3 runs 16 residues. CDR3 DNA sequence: TGTGCCAGCAGCGTGGAGGGGCGGGGAGGCACAGATACGCAGTATTTT. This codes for CASSVEGRGGTDTQYF.

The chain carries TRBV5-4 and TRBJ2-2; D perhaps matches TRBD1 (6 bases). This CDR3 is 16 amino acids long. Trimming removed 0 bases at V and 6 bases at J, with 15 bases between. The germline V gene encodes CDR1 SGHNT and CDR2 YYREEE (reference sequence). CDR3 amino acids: CASSLARGLSAGELFF. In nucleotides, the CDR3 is TGTGCCAGCAGCTTGGCCAGGGGTTTATCAGCCGGGGAGCTGTTTTTT.

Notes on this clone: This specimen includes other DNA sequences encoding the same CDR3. CDR3 nucleotides: TGCAGCGTTGAATCCTTAGGGACAGGGGGCGGCGAGCAGTACTTC. Amino acids: CSVESLGTGGGEQYF. V and J are TRBV29-1 and TRBJ2-7; 12 bases align to TRBD1. This CDR3 is built from 15 residues. Germline CDR1 is SQVTM and CDR2 is ANQGSEA. V shed 2 bases and J 6 bases; nucleotides not matched to a gene: 8.

The CDR3 region has the DNA TGTGCCAGTAGTCTACAGGGGGCGAGGTCACCCCTCCACTTT. Translation gives CASSLQGARSPLHF. The rearrangement joins TRBV19 to TRBJ1-6, with 9 positions matching TRBD1. The CDR3 length is 14 residues. V shed 5 bases and J 10 bases; nucleotides not matched to a gene: 6. Germline V gives CDR1 LNHDA, CDR2 SQIVND (reference sequence).

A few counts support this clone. This CDR3 reads CATSRDRGTGTYEQYF. CDR3 nucleotide sequence: TGTGCCACCAGCAGAGATAGGGGGACAGGAACCTACGAGCAGTACTTC. This sequence joins TRBV15 and TRBJ2-7, with 8 bases matching TRBD1. V shed 0 bases, J shed 2 bases, and the junction held 6 bases outside the gene matches. CDR3 length equals 16 residues. Germline V lookup: CDR1 LNHNV, CDR2 YYDKDF (reference sequence). Using reference TRBV15 and TRBJ2-7 for the parts outside the CDR3, the full variable domain is DAMVIQNPRYQVTQFGKPVTLSCSQTLNHNVMYWYQQKSSQAPKLLFHYYDKDFNNEADTPDNFQSRRPNTSFCFLDIRSPGLGDTAMYLCATSRDRGTGTYEQYFGPGTRLTVT.

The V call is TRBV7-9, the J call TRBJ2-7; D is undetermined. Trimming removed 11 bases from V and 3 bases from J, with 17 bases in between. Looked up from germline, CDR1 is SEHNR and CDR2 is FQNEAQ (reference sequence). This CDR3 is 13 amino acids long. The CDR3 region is CALLNGSHYEQYF. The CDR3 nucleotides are TGTGCCTTACTAAACGGATCCCACTACGAGCAGTACTTC. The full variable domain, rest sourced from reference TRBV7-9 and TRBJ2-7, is DTGVSQNPRHKITKRGQNVTFRCDPISEHNRLYWYRQTLGQGPEFLTYFQNEAQLEKSRLLSDRFSAERPKGSFSTLEIQRTEQGDSAMYLCALLNGSHYEQYFGPGTRLTVT.

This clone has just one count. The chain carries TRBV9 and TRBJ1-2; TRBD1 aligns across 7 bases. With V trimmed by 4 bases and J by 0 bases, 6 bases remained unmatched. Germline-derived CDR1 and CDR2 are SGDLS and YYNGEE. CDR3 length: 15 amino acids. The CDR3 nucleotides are TGTGCCAGCAGCATGCGACAGGGAGCTAACTATGGCTACACCTTC. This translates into CASSMRQGANYGYTF.

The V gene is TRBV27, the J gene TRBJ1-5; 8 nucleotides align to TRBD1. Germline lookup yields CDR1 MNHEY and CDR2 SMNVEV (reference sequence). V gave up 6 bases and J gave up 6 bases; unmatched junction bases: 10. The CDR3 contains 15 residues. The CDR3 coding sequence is TGTGCCAGCAGAACAACAGGGGGAGGGGGTCAGCCCCAGCATTTT. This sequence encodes CASRTTGGGGQPQHF.

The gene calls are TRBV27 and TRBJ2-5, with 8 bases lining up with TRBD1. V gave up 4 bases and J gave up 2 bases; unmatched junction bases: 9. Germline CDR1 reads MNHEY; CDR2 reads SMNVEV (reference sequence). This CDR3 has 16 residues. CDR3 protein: CASSWTGTGGQETQYF. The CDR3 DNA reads TGTGCCAGCAGTTGGACCGGAACAGGGGGACAAGAGACCCAGTACTTC.

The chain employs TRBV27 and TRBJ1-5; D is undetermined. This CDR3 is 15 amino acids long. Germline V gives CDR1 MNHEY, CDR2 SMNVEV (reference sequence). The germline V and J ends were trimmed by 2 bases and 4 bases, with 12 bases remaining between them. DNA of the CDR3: TGTGCCAGCAGTTTAGATTCGTACGGTAATCAGCCCCAGCATTTT. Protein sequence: CASSLDSYGNQPQHF.

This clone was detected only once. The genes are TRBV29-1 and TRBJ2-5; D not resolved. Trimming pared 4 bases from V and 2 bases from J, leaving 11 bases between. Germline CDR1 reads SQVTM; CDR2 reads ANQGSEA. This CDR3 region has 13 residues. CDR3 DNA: TGCAGCGTTGCGGCGACGAGGCAAGAGACCCAGTACTTC. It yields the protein CSVAATRQETQYF.

CDR3 DNA: TGTGCCAGCAGCCACCACAAAGGGCGACAGGGGGTTGGGGGAGAGACCCAGTACTTC. Translated, it gives CASSHHKGRQGVGGETQYF. The chain recombines TRBV4-2 with TRBJ2-5; 9 bases fit TRBD1. The CDR3 length is 19 residues. V lost 3 bases and J lost 4; bases outside the gene matches: 18. The germline V gene has CDR1 LGHNA and CDR2 YNFKEQ.

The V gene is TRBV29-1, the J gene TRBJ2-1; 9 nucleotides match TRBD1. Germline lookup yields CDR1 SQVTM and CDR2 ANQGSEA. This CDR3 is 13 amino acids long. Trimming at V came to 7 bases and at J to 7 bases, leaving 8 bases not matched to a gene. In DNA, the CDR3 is TGCAGCGAGACCGGGACAGGGAGGAATGAGCAGTTCTTC. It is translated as CSETGTGRNEQFF.

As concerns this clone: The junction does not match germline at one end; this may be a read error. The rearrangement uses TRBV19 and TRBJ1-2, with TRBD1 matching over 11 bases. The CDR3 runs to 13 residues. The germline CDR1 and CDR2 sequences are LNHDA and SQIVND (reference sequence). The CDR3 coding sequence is TGTGCCAGTAGCATAGGGACAGGGGGAGACTACACCTTC. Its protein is CASSIGTGGDYTF. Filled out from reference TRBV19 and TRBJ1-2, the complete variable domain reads DGGITQSPKYLFRKEGQNVTLSCEQNLNHDAMYWYRQDPGQGLRLIYYSQIVNDFQKGDIAEGYSVSREKKESFPLTVTSAQKNPTAFYLCASSIGTGGDYTFGSGTRLTVV.

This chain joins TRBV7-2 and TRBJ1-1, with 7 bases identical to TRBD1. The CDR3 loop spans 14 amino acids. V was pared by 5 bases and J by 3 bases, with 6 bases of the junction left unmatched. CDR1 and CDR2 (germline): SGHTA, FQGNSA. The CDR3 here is CASSASGQHTEAFF. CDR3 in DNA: TGTGCCAGCAGCGCGTCGGGACAGCACACTGAAGCTTTCTTT.

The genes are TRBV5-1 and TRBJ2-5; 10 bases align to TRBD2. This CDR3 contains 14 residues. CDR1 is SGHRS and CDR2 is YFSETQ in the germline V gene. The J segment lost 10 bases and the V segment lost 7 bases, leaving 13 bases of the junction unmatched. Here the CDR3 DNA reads TGCGCCAGCGGAGACAGCGGGGGGGCCGCGGACCAGTACTTC. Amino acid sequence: CASGDSGGAADQYF.

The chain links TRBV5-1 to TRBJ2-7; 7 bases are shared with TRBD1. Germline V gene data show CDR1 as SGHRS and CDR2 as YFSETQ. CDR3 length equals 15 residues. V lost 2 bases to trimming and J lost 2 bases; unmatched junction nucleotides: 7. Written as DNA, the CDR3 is TGCGCCAGCAGCTTATGGACAGGATTAACCTACGAGCAGTACTTC. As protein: CASSLWTGLTYEQYF.

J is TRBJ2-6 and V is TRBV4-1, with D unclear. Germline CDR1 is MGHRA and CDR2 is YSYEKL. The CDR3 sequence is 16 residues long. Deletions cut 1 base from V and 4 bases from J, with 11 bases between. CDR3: CASSQVVKPGANVLTF. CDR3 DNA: TGCGCCAGCAGCCAAGTCGTGAAGCCCGGGGCCAACGTCCTGACTTTC.

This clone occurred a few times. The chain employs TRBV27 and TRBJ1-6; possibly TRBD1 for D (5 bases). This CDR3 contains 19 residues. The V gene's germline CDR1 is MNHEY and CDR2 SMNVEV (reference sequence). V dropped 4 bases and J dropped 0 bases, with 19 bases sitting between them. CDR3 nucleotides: TGTGCCAGCAGTTATAAGCGGGGCGGACCAAGCTCCTATAATTCACCCCTCCACTTT. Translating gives CASSYKRGGPSSYNSPLHF.

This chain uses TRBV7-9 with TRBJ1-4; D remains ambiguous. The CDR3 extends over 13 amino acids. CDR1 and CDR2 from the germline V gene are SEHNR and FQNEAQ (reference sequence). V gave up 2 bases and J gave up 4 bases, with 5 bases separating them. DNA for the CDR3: TGTGCCAGCAGCTTACGGTTTAATGAAAAACTGTTTTTT. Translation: CASSLRFNEKLFF.

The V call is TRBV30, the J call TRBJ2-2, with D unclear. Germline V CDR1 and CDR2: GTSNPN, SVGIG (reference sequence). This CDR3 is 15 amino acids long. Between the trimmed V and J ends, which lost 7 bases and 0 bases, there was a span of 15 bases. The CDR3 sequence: CASTPRIANTGELFF. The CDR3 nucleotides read TGTGCCTCCACCCCCAGGATCGCGAACACCGGGGAGCTGTTTTTT. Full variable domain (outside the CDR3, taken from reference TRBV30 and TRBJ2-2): SQTIHQWPATLVQPVGSPLSLECTVEGTSNPNLYWYRQAAGRGLQLLFYSVGIGQISSEVPQNLSASRPQDRQFILSSKKLLLSDSGFYLCASTPRIANTGELFFGEGSRLTVL.

This chain's CDR3 is CSAGQGRGTEAFF. The CDR3 DNA sequence: TGCAGCGCCGGACAGGGTAGGGGCACTGAAGCTTTCTTT. The gene calls are TRBV29-1 and TRBJ1-1; 8 positions match TRBD1. With 7 bases clipped from V and 4 bases from J, the junction kept 8 bases outside the gene matches. The germline CDR1 and CDR2 sequences are SQVTM and ANQGSEA. The CDR3 covers 13 residues.